The rows below give T cell receptor beta chains drawn from one sample of a study of blood T cell repertoires in COVID-19. The table came from immunoSEQ multiplex PCR; TCRdb's copy has only in-frame clones and leaves some out. The sample shows about 150,000 clones, about 83% of them seen only once. The source material was PBMCs or T cells enriched from blood (not recorded which). The source is a woman aged 45-59 years with acute COVID-19. The conserved cysteine and the conserved F or W are not part of the CDR3 here. Size values are once, few and many counts, or a class for expanded clones, and some rows have none.

ASSFSGGLNQPQH,TRBV7-9,.
ASIPGTSVRGEQF,TRBV2,.
ASSRQASYEQY,TRBV19,.
ASGEVAYNEQF,TRBV7-2,.
ASSLAISGINTGELF,TRBV14,few
AWSVLGRLTDTQY,TRBV30,.
ASSNNRVNGGETQY,TRBV19,.
ASSQGTGTDTQY,TRBV3-1/TRBV3-2,.
ASRTTVAGKTYEQY,TRBV27,.
ASRGTSLYEQF,TRBV6-5,.
ASSSLLADYEQY,TRBV7-2,.
ASSADLAGGETQY,TRBV9,.
ASSQDLDRGGTNEKLF,TRBV4-1,.
ASSIAVAETQY,TRBV19,.
ASSLEAGLRLT,TRBV5-5,.
ASSQFGTVEAF,TRBV3-1/TRBV3-2,.
ASLSGTTDTQY,TRBV7-8,.
ASSRGVLAGGSYNEQF,TRBV4-1,.
ASSKSGDSGNTIY,TRBV11-3,.
ASSTGTYNYGYT,TRBV28,.
ASSTPTRGASGANVLT,TRBV9,.
ASSLQDRGYGYT,TRBV3-1/TRBV3-2,.
ATLGQTNSPLH,TRBV28,.
ASGLVLRTGKNIQY,TRBV12-5,.
ASSLDPSPGYGYT,TRBV11-3,.
ASSVRGTAYEQY,TRBV9,.
ASGRRLGGNQPQH,TRBV27,.
ASSKEVFSGSGYEQY,TRBV21-1,.
ASSPGSLAVPSTDTQY,TRBV3-1/TRBV3-2,.
ASSQVLSRKHEQF,TRBV4-1,.
ASSRGQPVGGYT,TRBV5-1,.
ASSLSDRVGEQF,TRBV7-9,once
ASSSSLSSYNEQF,TRBV7-9,few
ASSQEADRFTYEQY,TRBV3-1/TRBV3-2,.
AISDTRSSGNTIY,TRBV10-3,.
ASSQGGRTDTQY,TRBV3-1/TRBV3-2,.
ASSLEPVLFEKLF,TRBV5-5,.
ASSQGLAVETQY,TRBV5-6,.
ASSDGGDRNEQF,TRBV10-1,few
ASSQDPANYGYT,TRBV3-1/TRBV3-2,.
ASSQVTAYEQY,TRBV4-1,.
ASRGLDAYEQY,TRBV12-3/TRBV12-4,.
AWRSGVTEAF,TRBV30,.
ASLSRGSSYEQY,TRBV6-5,.
ASSQGQNRHNEQF,TRBV3-1/TRBV3-2,few
ASSPGGGGAEKLF,TRBV28,.
ASSQDSGVEGYT,TRBV4-1,.
ASSPTGGGYGYT,TRBV5-5,.
ASSLSPQGSVEAF,TRBV5-1,.